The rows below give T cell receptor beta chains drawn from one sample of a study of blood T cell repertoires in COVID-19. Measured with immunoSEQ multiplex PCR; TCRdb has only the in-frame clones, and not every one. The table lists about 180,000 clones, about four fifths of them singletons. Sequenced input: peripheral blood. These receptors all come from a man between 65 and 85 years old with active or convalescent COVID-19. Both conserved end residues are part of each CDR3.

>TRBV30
CAWGPLGTRKYF
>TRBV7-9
CASSYGTPTYEQYF
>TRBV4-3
CASSQYRGDNEQFF
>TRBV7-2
CASSLAASGEETQYF
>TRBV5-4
CASGRGDTRGSGELFF
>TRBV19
CASTLGGRDEKLFF
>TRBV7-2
CASSLEAGGAGADTQYF
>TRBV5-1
CASSGASGGDTDTQYF
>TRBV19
CASSAGGKLGGELFF
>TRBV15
CATSKDRATNEKLFF
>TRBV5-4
CASSPGTSGGGGTDTQYF
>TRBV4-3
CASSPTRRNTIYF
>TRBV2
CASSEARGGSGNQPQHF
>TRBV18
CASSPGLAGGPGSYNEQFF
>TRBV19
CASGTSGTNQPQHF
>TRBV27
CASSLGVSGYEQYF
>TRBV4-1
CASSRRGDGTLYEQYF
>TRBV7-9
CASRTSGRDNEQFF
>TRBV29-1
CSVEEAKGATYEQYF
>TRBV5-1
CASSSYSGSVYEQYF
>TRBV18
CASSPDSQETQYF
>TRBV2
CASSADRAGNTIYF
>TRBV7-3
CASSSGHISGANVLTF
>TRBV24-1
CATHKTPRLNYGYTF
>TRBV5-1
CASSHGRGAFF
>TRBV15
CATSVSQGSGNTIYF
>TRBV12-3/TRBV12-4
CASSLGSTSLTF
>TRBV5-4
CASSLATGQGGRQYF
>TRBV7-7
CASSLGSTYEQYF
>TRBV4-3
CASSQGQEDEAFF
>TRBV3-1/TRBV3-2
CASSQEGGGRTEAFF
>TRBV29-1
CSVQDSASYHF
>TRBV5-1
CASSMSSNTGELFF
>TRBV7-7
CASSPGTGMFQETQYF
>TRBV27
CASRRGVNSPLHF
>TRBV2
CASSELLGGNTEAFF
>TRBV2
CASTDRGNTEAFF
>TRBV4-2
CASSHSEGDGNTIYF
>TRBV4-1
CASSQEGRTSTNGDTQYF
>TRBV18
CASSQGQVYEAFF
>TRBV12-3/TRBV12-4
CASSLRGDEQFF
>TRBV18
CASSPSGQGIYGYTF
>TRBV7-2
CASRYIAGGLETQYF
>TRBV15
CATRHLAGGNEQFF
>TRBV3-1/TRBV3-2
CASSSRNGGGELFF
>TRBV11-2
CASSFHSTSYEQFF
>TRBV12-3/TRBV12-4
CASSYGGHEKLFF
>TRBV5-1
CASSPEATGVNGEAFF
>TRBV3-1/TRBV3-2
CASSPQAGTRGGYTF
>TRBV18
CASSPRQGAVYGYTF